One and the same sample provided the 11 T cell receptor beta chains below, sequenced in a study of CD8 T cells in ankylosing spondylitis. Study-level points and caveats: Apparently characteristic of ankylosing spondylitis blood was a TCR beta motif (about eight highly homologous variants).

One entry per CDR3 protein results from TCRdb running MiXCR on the 5' RACE reads. This sample has around 770,000 distinct CDR3 sequences, with about 20% found just once. For these TCRs, the target antigens are not known. The material sequenced was blood, either unsorted or a sorted T cell fraction (not recorded which). These receptors came from a male donor with ankylosing spondylitis.

This clonotype was counted a few times. V is TRBV29-1 and J is TRBJ2-1, with 8 positions matching TRBD1. Germline V gene lookup returns CDR1 SQVTM and CDR2 ANQGSEA. V shed 4 bases and J 3 bases; nucleotides not matched to a gene: 2. The CDR3 has 13 amino acids. CDR3 sequence reads: CSVGGTGYNEQFF. CDR3 DNA: TGCAGCGTTGGGGGGACAGGCTACAATGAGCAGTTCTTC.

This clonotype appeared many times. The chain joins TRBV29-1 to TRBJ1-3, with D unclear. Trimming took 4 bases from V and 8 from J, leaving 15 bases between them. Germline V lookup: CDR1 SQVTM, CDR2 ANQGSEA. The CDR3 is made up of 13 amino acids. CDR3 bases: TGCAGCGTTGGGAGGACGCCCGGCGACACCATATATTTT. This sequence encodes CSVGRTPGDTIYF.

The chain recombines TRBV7-8 with TRBJ1-3; no clear D. V lost 0 bases to trimming and J lost 0 bases, with 15 bases between them. This CDR3 region has 18 residues. Germline V gene data show CDR1 as SGHVS and CDR2 as FQNEAQ. The CDR3 sequence is CASSLAISRKISGNTIYF. The CDR3 DNA sequence: TGTGCCAGCAGCTTAGCGATATCGCGTAAAATCTCTGGAAACACCATATATTTT. Supplemented by reference TRBV7-8 and TRBJ1-3, the full variable domain reads GAGVSQSPRYKVAKRGQDVALRCDPISGHVSLFWYQQALGQGPEFLTYFQNEAQLDKSGLPSDRFFAERPEGSVSTLKIQRTQQEDSAVYLCASSLAISRKISGNTIYFGEGSWLTVV.

The chain carries TRBV27 and TRBJ1-1; D is unresolved. The germline gives CDR1 MNHEY, CDR2 SMNVEV (reference sequence). This CDR3 region has 15 residues. V gave up 0 bases and J gave up 0 bases, with 8 bases separating them. For the CDR3, the DNA is TGTGCCAGCAGTTTATCCTCAGTAATGAACACTGAAGCTTTCTTT. It codes for CASSLSSVMNTEAFF.

This chain connects TRBV3-1 to TRBJ1-6; 7 positions match TRBD1. This CDR3 comprises 15 residues. Trimming removed 3 bases from V and 5 bases from J; junction bases left unmatched: 4. Germline CDR1 is LGHDT and CDR2 is YNNKEL (reference sequence). The CDR3 region is CASSHHGTDNSPLHF. Written as DNA, the CDR3 is TGTGCCAGCAGCCATCACGGGACAGATAATTCACCCCTCCACTTT.

J is TRBJ2-2 and V is TRBV9, with 14 bases lining up with TRBD2. Germline lookup yields CDR1 SGDLS and CDR2 YYNGEE. This CDR3 region has 21 residues. The V segment lost 4 bases and the J segment 0 bases; nucleotides outside the gene matches: 14. This CDR3 is CASSPQPPGLAGVANTGELFF. CDR3 in DNA: TGTGCCAGCAGCCCACAGCCCCCGGGACTAGCGGGAGTGGCGAACACCGGGGAGCTGTTTTTT.

This chain links TRBV20-1 with TRBJ2-2; D unresolved. Germline assignment: CDR1 DFQATT and CDR2 SNEGSKA (reference sequence). The V and J ends lost 6 bases and 3 bases respectively, with 17 bases between them. The CDR3 covers 15 residues. The CDR3 coding sequence is TGCAGTGCCCCCGACCCAGGCGCGTACACCGGGGAGCTGTTTTTT. Protein: CSAPDPGAYTGELFF.

The chain uses TRBV6-4 and TRBJ1-6, with D tentatively TRBD1 (6 bases). With 6 bases removed from V and 9 bases from J, the gap between germline ends came to 15 bases. The CDR3 contains 14 residues. Germline assignment: CDR1 MRHNA and CDR2 SNTAGT. CDR3 loop: CASSRRGEGSPLHF. The CDR3, as DNA: TGTGCCAGCAGCCGCAGGGGTGAAGGTTCACCCCTCCACTTT.

This clonotype was counted a few times. V usage is TRBV25-1 and J usage is TRBJ1-3; TRBD1 is a possible D gene (5 bases). Germline CDR1 is MGHDK and CDR2 is SYGVNS. Trimming removed 7 bases from V and 0 bases from J, with 13 bases in between. The CDR3 sequence is 15 residues long. CDR3 sequence reads: CASKEGSLSGNTIYF. The CDR3 bases are TGTGCCAGCAAGGAGGGGTCCCTCTCTGGAAACACCATATATTTT. Using reference TRBV25-1 and TRBJ1-3 for the parts outside the CDR3, the full variable domain is EADIYQTPRYLVIGTGKKITLECSQTMGHDKMYWYQQDPGMELHLIHYSYGVNSTEKGDLSSESTVSRIRTEHFPLTLESARPSHTSQYLCASKEGSLSGNTIYFGEGSWLTVV.

This chain connects TRBV30 to TRBJ2-5; weak D call: TRBD1 (5 bases). Germline loops: CDR1 GTSNPN, CDR2 SVGIG (reference sequence). The CDR3 has 15 amino acids. In nucleotides, the CDR3 is TGTGTCACCTGGAGATTAAGGACGCCAGGGGAGACCCAGTACTTC. Protein product: CVTWRLRTPGETQYF.

The rearrangement joins TRBV14 to TRBJ2-3, with 9 bases identical to TRBD2. This CDR3 is built from 16 residues. With 1 base clipped from V and 4 bases from J, the junction kept 6 bases outside the gene matches. Looked up from germline, CDR1 is SGHDN and CDR2 is FVKESK. The CDR3 DNA sequence: TGTGCCAGCAGCCAAGTGGCGGGGGGGCGTCCAGATACGCAGTATTTT. This sequence encodes CASSQVAGGRPDTQYF. The variable domain in full, completed from reference TRBV14 and TRBJ2-3, reads EAGVTQFPSHSVIEKGQTVTLRCDPISGHDNLYWYRRVMGKEIKFLLHFVKESKQDESGMPNNRFLAERTGGTYSTLKVQPAELEDSGVYFCASSQVAGGRPDTQYFGPGTRLTVL.